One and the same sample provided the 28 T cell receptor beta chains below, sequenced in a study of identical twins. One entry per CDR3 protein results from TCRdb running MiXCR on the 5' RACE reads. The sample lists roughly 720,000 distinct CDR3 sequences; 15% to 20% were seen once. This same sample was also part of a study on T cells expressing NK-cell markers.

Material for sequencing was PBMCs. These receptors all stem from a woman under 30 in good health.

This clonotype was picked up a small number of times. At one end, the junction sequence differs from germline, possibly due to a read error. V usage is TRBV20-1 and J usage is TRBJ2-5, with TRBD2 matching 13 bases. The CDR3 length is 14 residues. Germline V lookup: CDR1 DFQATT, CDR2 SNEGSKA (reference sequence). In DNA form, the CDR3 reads TGCAGTGCCAGAGGACTAGCGGGGGCAGAGACCCAGTACTTC. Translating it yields CSARGLAGAETQYF.

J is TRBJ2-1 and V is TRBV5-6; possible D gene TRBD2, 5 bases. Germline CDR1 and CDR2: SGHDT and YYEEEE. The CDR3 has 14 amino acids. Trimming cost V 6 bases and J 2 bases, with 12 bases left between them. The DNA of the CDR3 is TGTGCCAGCACACGGGAATCCGCCTACAATGAGCAGTTCTTC. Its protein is CASTRESAYNEQFF.

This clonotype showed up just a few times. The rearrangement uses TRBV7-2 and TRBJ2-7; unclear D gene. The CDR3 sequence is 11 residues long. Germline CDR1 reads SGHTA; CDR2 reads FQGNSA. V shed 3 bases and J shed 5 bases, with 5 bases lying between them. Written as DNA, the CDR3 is TGTGCCAGCAGCTTGTGGAACGAGCAGTACTTC. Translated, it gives CASSLWNEQYF.

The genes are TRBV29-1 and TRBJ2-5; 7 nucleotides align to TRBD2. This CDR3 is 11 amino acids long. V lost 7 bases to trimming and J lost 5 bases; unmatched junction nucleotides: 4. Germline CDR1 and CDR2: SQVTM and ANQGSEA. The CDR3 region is CSGWGGETQYF. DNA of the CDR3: TGCAGCGGGTGGGGGGGTGAGACCCAGTACTTC.

The chain's CDR3 is CSARTDRGEQYF. The CDR3 DNA reads TGCAGTGCTCGCACCGACAGGGGCGAGCAGTACTTC. J is TRBJ2-7 and V is TRBV20-1; 8 bases are a match to TRBD1. The CDR3 has 12 amino acids. Germline lookup yields CDR1 DFQATT and CDR2 SNEGSKA (reference sequence). V lost 5 bases and J lost 6; bases outside the gene matches: 6.

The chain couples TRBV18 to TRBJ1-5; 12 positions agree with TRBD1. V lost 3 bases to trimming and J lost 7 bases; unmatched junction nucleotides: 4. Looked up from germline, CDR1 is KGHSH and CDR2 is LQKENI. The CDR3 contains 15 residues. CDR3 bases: TGTGCCAGCTCACCGGGACAGGGGGCAGGCCAGCCCCAGCATTTT. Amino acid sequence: CASSPGQGAGQPQHF.

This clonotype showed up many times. CDR3: CASRGTASYGYTF. CDR3 nucleotides: TGTGCCAGCAGAGGGACGGCGAGCTATGGCTACACCTTC. The gene calls are TRBV7-2 and TRBJ1-2; D is possibly TRBD1 (5 bases). The CDR3 extends over 13 amino acids. The V end was cut by 6 bases, the J end by 4 bases, with 12 bases between. Looked up from germline, CDR1 is SGHTA and CDR2 is FQGNSA.

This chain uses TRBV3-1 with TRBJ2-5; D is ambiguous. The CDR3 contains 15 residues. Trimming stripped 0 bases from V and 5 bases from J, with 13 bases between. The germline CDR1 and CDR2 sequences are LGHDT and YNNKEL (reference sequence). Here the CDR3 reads CASSQDHRARETQYF. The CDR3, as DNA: TGTGCCAGCAGCCAAGATCACCGCGCCAGGGAGACCCAGTACTTC.

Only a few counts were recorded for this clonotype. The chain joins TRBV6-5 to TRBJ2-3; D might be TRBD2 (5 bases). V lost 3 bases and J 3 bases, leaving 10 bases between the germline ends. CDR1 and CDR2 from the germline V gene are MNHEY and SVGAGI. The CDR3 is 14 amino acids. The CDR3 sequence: CASSYARGTDTQYF. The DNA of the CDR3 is TGTGCCAGCAGTTATGCCCGAGGGACAGATACGCAGTATTTT.

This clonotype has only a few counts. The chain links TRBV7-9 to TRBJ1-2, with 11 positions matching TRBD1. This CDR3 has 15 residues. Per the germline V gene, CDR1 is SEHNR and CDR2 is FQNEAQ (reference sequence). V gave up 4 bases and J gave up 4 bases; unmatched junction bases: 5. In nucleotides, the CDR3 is TGTGCCAGCAGCTCCGGACAGGGGGCTGTCTATGGCTACACCTTC. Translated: CASSSGQGAVYGYTF.

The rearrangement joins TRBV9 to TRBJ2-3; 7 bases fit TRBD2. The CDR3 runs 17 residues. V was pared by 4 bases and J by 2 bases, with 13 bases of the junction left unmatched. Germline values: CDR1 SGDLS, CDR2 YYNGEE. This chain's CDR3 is CASSHSFGRTYTDTQYF. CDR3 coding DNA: TGTGCCAGCAGCCACAGTTTCGGGAGGACCTACACAGATACGCAGTATTTT.

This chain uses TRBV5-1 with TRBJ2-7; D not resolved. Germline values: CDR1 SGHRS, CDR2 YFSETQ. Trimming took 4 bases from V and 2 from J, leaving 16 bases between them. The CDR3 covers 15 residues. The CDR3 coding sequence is TGCGCCAGCAGCCCGAAAGCGCAGGCTGCCTACGAGCAGTACTTC. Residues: CASSPKAQAAYEQYF.

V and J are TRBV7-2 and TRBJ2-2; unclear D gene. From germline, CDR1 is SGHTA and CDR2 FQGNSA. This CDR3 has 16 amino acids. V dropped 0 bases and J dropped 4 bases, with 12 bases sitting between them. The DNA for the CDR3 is TGTGCCAGCAGCTTAGCGCCCAGTGGGTCCACCGGGGAGCTGTTTTTT. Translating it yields CASSLAPSGSTGELFF. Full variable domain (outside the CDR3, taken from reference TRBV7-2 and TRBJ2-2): GAGVSQSPSNKVTEKGKDVELRCDPISGHTALYWYRQSLGQGLEFLIYFQGNSAPDKSGLPSDRFSAERTGGSVSTLTIQRTQQEDSAVYLCASSLAPSGSTGELFFGEGSRLTVL.

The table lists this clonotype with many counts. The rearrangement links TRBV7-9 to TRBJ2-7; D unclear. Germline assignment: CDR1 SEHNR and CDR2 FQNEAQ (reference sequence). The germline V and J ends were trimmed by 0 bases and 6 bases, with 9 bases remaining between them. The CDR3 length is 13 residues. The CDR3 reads CASSLATVTEQYF. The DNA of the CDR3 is TGTGCCAGCAGCTTAGCTACTGTTACCGAGCAGTACTTC.

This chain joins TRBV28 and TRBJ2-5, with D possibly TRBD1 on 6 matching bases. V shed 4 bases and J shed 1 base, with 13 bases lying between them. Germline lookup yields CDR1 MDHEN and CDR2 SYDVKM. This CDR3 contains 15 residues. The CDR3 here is CASSSPGALQETQYF. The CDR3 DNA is TGTGCCAGCAGTTCCCCAGGGGCCCTCCAAGAGACCCAGTACTTC.

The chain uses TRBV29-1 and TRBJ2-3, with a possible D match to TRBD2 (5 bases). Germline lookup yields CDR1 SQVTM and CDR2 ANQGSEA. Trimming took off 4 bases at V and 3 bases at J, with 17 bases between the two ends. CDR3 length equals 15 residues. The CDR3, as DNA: TGCAGCGTTGTGCGTGCGGGCCTGGGGACAGATACGCAGTATTTT. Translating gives CSVVRAGLGTDTQYF.

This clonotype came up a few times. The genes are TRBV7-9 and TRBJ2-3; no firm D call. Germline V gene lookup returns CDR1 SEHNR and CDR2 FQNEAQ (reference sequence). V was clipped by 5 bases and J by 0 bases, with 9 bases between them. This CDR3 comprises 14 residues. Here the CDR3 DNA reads TGTGCCAGCAGCCCAAAGACTAGCACAGATACGCAGTATTTT. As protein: CASSPKTSTDTQYF.

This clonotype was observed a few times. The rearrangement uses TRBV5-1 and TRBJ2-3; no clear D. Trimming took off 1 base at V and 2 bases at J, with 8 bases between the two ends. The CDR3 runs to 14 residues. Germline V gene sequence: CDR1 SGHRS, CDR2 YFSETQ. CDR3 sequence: CASSLQQITDTQYF. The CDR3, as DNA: TGCGCCAGCAGCTTGCAGCAGATCACAGATACGCAGTATTTT.

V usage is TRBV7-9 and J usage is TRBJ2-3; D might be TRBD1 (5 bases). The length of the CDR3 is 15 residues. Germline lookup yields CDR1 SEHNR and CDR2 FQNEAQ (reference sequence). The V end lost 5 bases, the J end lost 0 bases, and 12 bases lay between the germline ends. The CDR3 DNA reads TGTGCCAGCAGCGTAAGACAGCTTAGCACAGATACGCAGTATTTT. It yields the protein CASSVRQLSTDTQYF.

The chain's CDR3 is CASSLGDMNTEAFF. The CDR3 DNA reads TGTGCCAGCAGTTTAGGCGACATGAACACTGAAGCTTTCTTT. The chain uses TRBV12-3 or TRBV12-4 and TRBJ1-1, with D uncertain. The CDR3 contains 14 residues. The V and J ends lost 1 base and 0 bases respectively, with 6 bases between them.

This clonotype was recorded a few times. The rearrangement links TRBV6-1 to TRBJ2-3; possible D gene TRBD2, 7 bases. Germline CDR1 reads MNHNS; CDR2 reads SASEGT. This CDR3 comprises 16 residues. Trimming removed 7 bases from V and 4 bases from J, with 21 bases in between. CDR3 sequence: CASTIRGGPSADTQYF. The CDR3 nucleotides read TGTGCCAGCACCATAAGGGGGGGGCCCTCAGCAGATACGCAGTATTTT.

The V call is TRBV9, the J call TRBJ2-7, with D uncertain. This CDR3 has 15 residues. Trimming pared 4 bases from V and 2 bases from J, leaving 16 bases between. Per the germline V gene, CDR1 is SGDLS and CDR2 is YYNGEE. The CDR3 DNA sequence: TGTGCCAGCAGCTCACACCGCCTGGCCACCTACGAGCAGTACTTC. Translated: CASSSHRLATYEQYF.

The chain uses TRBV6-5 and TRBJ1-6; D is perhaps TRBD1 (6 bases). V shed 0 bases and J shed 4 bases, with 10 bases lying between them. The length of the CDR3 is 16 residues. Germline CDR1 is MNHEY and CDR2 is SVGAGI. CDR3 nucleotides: TGTGCCAGCAGTTACTCGAGGCAGGGGTATAATTCACCCCTCCACTTT. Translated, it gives CASSYSRQGYNSPLHF.

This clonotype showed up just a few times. In nucleotides, the CDR3 is TGTGCCATCAGTGAGTCTCTGCGGAACACCGGGGAGCTGTTTTTT. Its protein product is CAISESLRNTGELFF. This sequence joins TRBV10-3 and TRBJ2-2; D not resolved. Between the trimmed V and J ends, which lost 0 bases and 1 base, there was a span of 6 bases. CDR1 is ENHRY, CDR2 SYGVKD, per germline. The CDR3 loop spans 15 amino acids.

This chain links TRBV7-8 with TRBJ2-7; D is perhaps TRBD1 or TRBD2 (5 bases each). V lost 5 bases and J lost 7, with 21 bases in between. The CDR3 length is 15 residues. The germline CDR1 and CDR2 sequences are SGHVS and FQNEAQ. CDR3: CASSVTGPLGVEQYF. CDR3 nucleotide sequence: TGTGCCAGCAGCGTAACGGGACCGCTGGGGGTAGAGCAGTACTTC.

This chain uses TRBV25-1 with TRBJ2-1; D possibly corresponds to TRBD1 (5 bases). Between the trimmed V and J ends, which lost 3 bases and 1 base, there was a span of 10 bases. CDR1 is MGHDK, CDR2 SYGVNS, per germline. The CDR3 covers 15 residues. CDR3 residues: CASSDWTQSYNEQFF. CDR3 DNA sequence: TGTGCCAGCAGTGACTGGACACAATCCTACAATGAGCAGTTCTTC.

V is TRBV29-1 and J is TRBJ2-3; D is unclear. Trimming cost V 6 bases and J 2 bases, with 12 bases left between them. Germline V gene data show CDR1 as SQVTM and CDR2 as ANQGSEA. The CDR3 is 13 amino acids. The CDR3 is CSVESSATDTQYF. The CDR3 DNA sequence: TGCAGCGTGGAGTCTTCGGCCACAGATACGCAGTATTTT.

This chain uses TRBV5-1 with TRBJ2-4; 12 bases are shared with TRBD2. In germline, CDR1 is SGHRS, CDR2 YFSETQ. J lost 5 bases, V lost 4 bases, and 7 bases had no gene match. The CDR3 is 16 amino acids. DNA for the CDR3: TGCGCCAGCAGCCAAAGTAGGACTAGCGGGGAAAACATTCAGTACTTC. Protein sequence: CASSQSRTSGENIQYF. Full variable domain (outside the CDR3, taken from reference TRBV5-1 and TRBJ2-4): KAGVTQTPRYLIKTRGQQVTLSCSPISGHRSVSWYQQTPGQGLQFLFEYFSETQRNKGNFPGRFSGRQFSNSRSEMNVSTLELGDSALYLCASSQSRTSGENIQYFGAGTRLSVL.